This T cell receptor beta chain appears in the sequencing data of a study of tumor-infiltrating lymphocytes in primary liver carcinoma. Germline loops: CDR1 SGHDT, CDR2 YYEEEE. There are 17 residues in the CDR3. V lost 0 bases and J lost 0, with 12 bases in between. Germline DNA was extracted too, while blood RNA derived from unsorted whole blood. cDNA specific to TCR beta was made from 500 to 650 ng of total RNA, with a constant-region primer employed for priming. It was through three nested multiplex PCR rounds of slightly modified ARM-PCR that TCR beta libraries arose. TRBV1-TRBV30 forward primers paired with a C-beta reverse primer drove the first two PCR rounds, approximately 11 cycles each. TCRdb re-analysed the multiplex PCR reads in MiXCR, keeping a single row per CDR3 protein. The table has more than 150,000 distinct CDR3 sequences, 50% to 75% seen once.

V is TRBV5-6 and J is TRBJ2-2; a possible D gene is TRBD1 (5 bases). Sample: peripheral blood. The TCR originated in a man aged 40-49 years with primary liver carcinoma and hepatitis B virus infection. The CDR3 region is CASSLVRDSANTGELFF. The CDR3 DNA follows: TGTGCCAGCAGCTTGGTCAGGGATTCGGCGAACACCGGGGAGCTGTTTTTT.